The rows below give T cell receptor beta chains drawn from one sample of a study of graft-versus-host responses after intestinal transplantation. Antigen specificity for these receptors is unknown. TCRdb's copy holds only in-frame clones and misses some; the assay was immunoSEQ multiplex PCR. The sample holds 39,000 or so clones; 85% to 95% are singletons and the top ten take under 25%. The sample was unstimulated CD8+ T cells sorted from spleen or lymph node cells, taken before transplant. The source is a human donor who was the organ donor for an intestinal transplant. Both conserved end residues are part of each CDR3. Each record gives: V gene, D gene, clone size, J gene, CDR3 length, CDR3 DNA, CDR3 protein. D genes are given only for firm matches. For some rows the clone size is stated as once, few or many, or as a class when expanded; others skip it.

TRBV6-6	NA	NA	TRBJ1-1	13	TGTGCCAGCAGCCCCTCGACAGAGAATGAAGCTTTCTTT	CASSPSTENEAFF
TRBV5-4	NA	NA	TRBJ2-7	14	TGTGCCAGCAGCTTGGAGGGGAACTCCTACGAGCAGTACTTC	CASSLEGNSYEQYF
TRBV5-1	TRBD1	NA	TRBJ2-5	14	TGCGCCAGCAGCTTCCGACAGGGTGTGGAGACCCAGTACTTC	CASSFRQGVETQYF
TRBV28	TRBD1	NA	TRBJ1-1	14	TGTGCCAGCAGTTTAGGACAGGTGAACACTGAAGCTTTCTTT	CASSLGQVNTEAFF
TRBV7-9	NA	once	TRBJ2-4	17	TGTGCCAGCAGCGAATCCCGAACAGGGTTAGCCAAAAACATTCAGTACTTC	CASSESRTGLAKNIQYF
TRBV9	TRBD1	NA	TRBJ2-7	18	TGTGCCAGCAGCGTAGATCCTCAACCGGGACAGGGGTTGCACGAGCAGTACTTC	CASSVDPQPGQGLHEQYF
TRBV30	NA	NA	TRBJ2-2	14	TGTGCCTGGGCTACCGGGAGTTTAATCGGGGAGCTGTTTTTT	CAWATGSLIGELFF
TRBV19	NA	NA	TRBJ1-3	14	TGTGCCAGTAGTATAGGCCGCTCTGGAAACACCATATATTTT	CASSIGRSGNTIYF
TRBV28	NA	NA	TRBJ1-2	11	TGTGCCGTGGGGGAGGGCTATGGCTACACCTTC	CAVGEGYGYTF
TRBV19	TRBD1	NA	TRBJ2-7	14	TGTGCCAGTAGTATAGAAGGGGACAGTTACGAGCAGTACTTC	CASSIEGDSYEQYF
TRBV6-5	NA	NA	TRBJ2-3	15	TGTGCCAGCAGTTACACGGCAGCTCACACAGATACGCAGTATTTT	CASSYTAAHTDTQYF
TRBV19	NA	NA	TRBJ2-6	15	TGTGCCAGTAGTATATCCGGCTCTGGGGCCAACGTCCTGACTTTC	CASSISGSGANVLTF
TRBV27	TRBD1	NA	TRBJ2-1	11	TGTGCCAGCAAACAGGGGGCTGAGCAGTTCTTC	CASKQGAEQFF
TRBV7-2	TRBD1	NA	TRBJ1-1	12	TGTGCCAGCAGCTCCACAGGGGGAGTAGCTTTCTTT	CASSSTGGVAFF
TRBV9	NA	NA	TRBJ2-7	12	TGTGCCAGCAGCGTTGGAGCGGGTGAGCAGTACTTC	CASSVGAGEQYF
TRBV5-5	NA	NA	TRBJ2-7	17	TGTGCCAGCAGCTTGGAGGGCAAAGGGTTTCTCTTATTCGAGCAGTACTTC	CASSLEGKGFLLFEQYF
TRBV27	TRBD2	few	TRBJ2-7	16	TGTGCCAGCAGTTTAAGGACTAGCGGCCCCACCTACGAGCAGTACTTC	CASSLRTSGPTYEQYF
TRBV7-7	TRBD1	NA	TRBJ1-2	15	TGTGCCAGCAGCCCCTTATCAGGGGGCAACTATGGCTACACCTTC	CASSPLSGGNYGYTF
TRBV19	TRBD2	NA	TRBJ2-7	15	TGTGCCAGTAGTTTAGCCGGGACTAGCGGCTACGAGCAGTACTTC	CASSLAGTSGYEQYF
TRBV28	TRBD2	NA	TRBJ2-5	16	TGTGCCAGCCAAAAAGGGAGTAGCGGGAGAGGAGAGACCCAGTACTTC	CASQKGSSGRGETQYF
TRBV28	NA	NA	TRBJ2-2	18	TGTGCCAGCATCCCCCGAATAAGTAGCGAGGGCAACACCGGGGAGCTGTTTTTT	CASIPRISSEGNTGELFF
TRBV27	NA	once	TRBJ2-3	16	TGTGCCAGCAGCTTGACAGGGGAGGGGAGCACAGATACGCAGTATTTT	CASSLTGEGSTDTQYF
TRBV21-1	NA	few	TRBJ1-2	16	TGTGCCAGCCCCCGACGGGACAGGGGGCGCGGATATGGCTACACCTTC	CASPRRDRGRGYGYTF
TRBV6-5	NA	NA	TRBJ2-5	15	TGTGCCAGCAGTTACAACCATGAGGATGGGGAGACCCAGTACTTC	CASSYNHEDGETQYF
TRBV4-3	NA	NA	TRBJ2-7	13	TGCGCCAGCAGCCAGGACAACTCCTACGAGCAGTACTTC	CASSQDNSYEQYF
TRBV2	NA	NA	TRBJ1-2	13	TGTGCCAGCAGTGAAGCGGGGAGCTATGGCTACACCTTC	CASSEAGSYGYTF
TRBV9	NA	NA	TRBJ1-5	15	TGTGCCAGCAGCGTACGGGGGGATAGCAATCAGCCCCAGCATTTT	CASSVRGDSNQPQHF
TRBV11-2	NA	once	TRBJ2-7	13	TGTGCCAGCAGCTTCACAGGGTTTGACGAGCAGTACTTC	CASSFTGFDEQYF
TRBV5-6	TRBD1	NA	TRBJ2-1	13	TGTGCCGGGAAGGCGACAGGGCTCAATGAGCAGTTCTTC	CAGKATGLNEQFF